This T cell receptor beta chain was retrieved from a study of blood T cell repertoires in COVID-19. With 5 bases removed from V and 2 bases from J, the gap between germline ends came to 8 bases. CDR3 length equals 13 residues. Sequenced by immunoSEQ multiplex PCR; TCRdb stores in-frame clones only, minus some. The table includes roughly 280,000 clones, around nine tenths detected once. The receptor was isolated from a man between 40 and 49 years old with active or convalescent COVID-19. This rearrangement joins TRBV12-3 or TRBV12-4 to TRBJ2-3; D remains ambiguous. The sequencing sample was made of peripheral blood. The chain's CDR3 is CASSPLLTDTQYF. DNA of the CDR3: TGTGCCAGCAGTCCTCTCCTCACAGATACGCAGTATTTT.